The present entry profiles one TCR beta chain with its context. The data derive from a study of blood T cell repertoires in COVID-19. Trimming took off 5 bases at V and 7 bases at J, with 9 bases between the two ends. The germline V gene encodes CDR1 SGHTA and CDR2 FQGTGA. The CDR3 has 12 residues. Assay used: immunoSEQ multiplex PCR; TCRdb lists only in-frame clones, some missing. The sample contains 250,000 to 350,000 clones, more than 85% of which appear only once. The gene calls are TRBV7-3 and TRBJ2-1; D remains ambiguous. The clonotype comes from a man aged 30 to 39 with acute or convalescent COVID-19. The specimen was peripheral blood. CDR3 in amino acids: CASSAVMNEQFF. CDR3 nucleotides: TGTGCCAGCAGCGCAGTCATGAATGAGCAGTTCTTC.